This note documents a single T cell receptor (beta chain) sequence. No antigen is known for it. The J segment lost 5 bases and the V segment lost 6 bases, leaving 6 bases of the junction unmatched. The germline gives CDR1 MNHEY, CDR2 SVGAGI. This CDR3 has 13 residues. The data were taken from a study of identical twins. Study outcomes and limitations: The conclusions drew on cross-sectional statistical analysis instead of tracking the same donors.

One entry per CDR3 protein, called by TCRdb with MiXCR from the 5' RACE reads. Among approximately 210,000 distinct CDR3 sequences, about 6.7% were seen once, and the ten largest hold 13% to 15%. The data also belong to a second study, concerning T cells expressing NK-cell markers.

The source is a woman aged 18-30 years in good health. Input material: CD8+ T cells sorted from blood. The V gene is TRBV6-5, the J gene TRBJ2-7, with 8 positions matching TRBD1. In DNA form, the CDR3 reads TGTGCCAGCAGACTCGGACAGGGCCACGAGCAGTACTTC. Residues: CASRLGQGHEQYF.